The rows below give T cell receptor beta chains drawn from one sample of a study of OX40 agonist ivuxolimab in advanced cancers. TCRdb's copy holds only in-frame clones and misses some; the assay was immunoSEQ multiplex PCR. Among approximately 82,000 clones, 70% to 90% were seen once, and the ten largest hold less than 0.85%. The specimen was CD4+ or CD8+ T cells sorted from blood, collected in a trial of the OX40 agonist ivuxolimab. The receptor set was obtained from an adult with an advanced solid tumor such as melanoma, head and neck, liver or kidney cancer. The CDR3 runs from the conserved cysteine through the conserved F or W. D genes are given only for firm matches. Where a row states a size, it is once, few, many or the class of an expanded clone; other rows omit it.

size: -; V: TRBV7-3; J: TRBJ1-2; D: -; DNA: TGTGCCAGCAGCTTAACGGAGGGTCTCGGCTACACCTTC; CDR3: CASSLTEGLGYTF
size: -; V: TRBV9; J: TRBJ2-3; D: -; DNA: TGTGCCAGCAGCGGGAGTGTGTTCGCCACAGATACGCAGTATTTT; CDR3: CASSGSVFATDTQYF
size: -; V: TRBV18; J: TRBJ2-7; D: -; DNA: TGTGCCAGCTCACCGGTGGGGGTAAACGAGCAGTACTTC; CDR3: CASSPVGVNEQYF
size: -; V: TRBV5-1; J: TRBJ2-2; D: -; DNA: TGCGCCAGCAGCTTCGCGGGATCGGGCACCGGGGAGCTGTTTTTT; CDR3: CASSFAGSGTGELFF
size: -; V: TRBV29-1; J: TRBJ2-2; D: -; DNA: TGCAGCGTTGTTCCAGGGATGAACACCGGGGAGCTGTTTTTT; CDR3: CSVVPGMNTGELFF
size: once; V: TRBV28; J: TRBJ1-5; D: -; DNA: TGTGCCAGCAGTTACAGGGTTCGGCAGCCCCAGCATTTT; CDR3: CASSYRVRQPQHF
size: -; V: TRBV7-9; J: TRBJ2-3; D: -; DNA: TGTGCCAGCAGCCCCGGAGGGGCCACAGATACGCAGTATTTT; CDR3: CASSPGGATDTQYF
size: -; V: TRBV30; J: TRBJ2-7; D: TRBD2; DNA: TGTGCCTGGAGTGCCGGGAGGGGGGGCGAGCAGTACTTC; CDR3: CAWSAGRGGEQYF
size: few; V: TRBV23-1; J: TRBJ2-7; D: TRBD1; DNA: TGCGCCAGCAGTCAATTAGGCCAGGGACAGCCAGGCGAGCAGTACTTC; CDR3: CASSQLGQGQPGEQYF
size: -; V: TRBV30; J: TRBJ2-7; D: -; DNA: TGTGCCTGGAGTGTACTAGAGGGTACCTACGAGCAGTACTTC; CDR3: CAWSVLEGTYEQYF
size: -; V: TRBV5-1; J: TRBJ2-2; D: TRBD1; DNA: TGCGCCAGCAGCCCTCGGACAGGGGTGAACACCGGGGAGCTGTTTTTT; CDR3: CASSPRTGVNTGELFF
size: -; V: TRBV5-1; J: TRBJ2-7; D: TRBD2; DNA: TGCGCCAGCAGCTTGGAACTAGCGGGAGCCTACGAGCAGTACTTC; CDR3: CASSLELAGAYEQYF
size: once; V: TRBV5-1; J: TRBJ1-2; D: TRBD1; DNA: TGCGCCAGCAGCAGGGGACAGGGGGCTGAAGGCTACACCTTC; CDR3: CASSRGQGAEGYTF
size: -; V: TRBV25-1; J: TRBJ2-7; D: -; DNA: TGTGCCAGCAGAGAAGGGGGTGATTCTAACGAGCAGTACTTC; CDR3: CASREGGDSNEQYF
size: once; V: TRBV7-3; J: TRBJ2-7; D: -; DNA: TGTGCCAGCAGTTGGGGGGCGCAGTATGGCGAGCAGTACTTC; CDR3: CASSWGAQYGEQYF
size: -; V: TRBV29-1; J: TRBJ1-1; D: -; DNA: TGCAGCGTTGATCGCGGGGAGGGGACTGAAGCTTTCTTT; CDR3: CSVDRGEGTEAFF
size: -; V: TRBV11-3; J: TRBJ2-2; D: TRBD2; DNA: TGTGCCAGCAGCTTATTACTAGCGGGGAACACCGGGGAGCTGTTTTTT; CDR3: CASSLLLAGNTGELFF
size: few; V: TRBV6-5; J: TRBJ2-3; D: -; DNA: TGTGCCAGCAGAAGTGGAGATACGCAGTATTTT; CDR3: CASRSGDTQYF
size: -; V: TRBV6-6; J: TRBJ1-4; D: TRBD1; DNA: TGTGCCAGCAGTTACGACAGGGGGCGCGGGGAAAAACTGTTTTTT; CDR3: CASSYDRGRGEKLFF
size: -; V: TRBV19; J: TRBJ2-7; D: TRBD1; DNA: TGTGCCAGTAGTATCCCGGGACAGGGCCCCCTGTTCTTC; CDR3: CASSIPGQGPLFF
size: -; V: TRBV6-1; J: TRBJ2-1; D: -; DNA: TGTGCCAGCAGGATGGCTAGTCCTTACAATGAGCAGTTCTTC; CDR3: CASRMASPYNEQFF
size: -; V: TRBV5-6; J: TRBJ2-7; D: -; DNA: TGTGCCAGCAGCTTGGGGGACTCGAGAACCTACGAGCAGTACTTC; CDR3: CASSLGDSRTYEQYF
size: -; V: TRBV5-5; J: TRBJ2-5; D: TRBD2; DNA: TGTGCCAGCAGCTTAAGGGAGGGGAGAGAGACCCAGTACTTC; CDR3: CASSLREGRETQYF
size: -; V: TRBV12-5; J: TRBJ2-1; D: -; DNA: TGTGCTAGTGGTCATGGTTTAGCGGTCTTGTGGTCCTACAATGAGCAGTTCTTC; CDR3: CASGHGLAVLWSYNEQFF
size: -; V: TRBV2; J: TRBJ1-3; D: -; DNA: TGTGCCAGCAGTGAAACCGGGGCCTCTGGAAACACCATATATTTT; CDR3: CASSETGASGNTIYF
size: -; V: TRBV9; J: TRBJ2-1; D: -; DNA: TGTGCCAGCAGCCCGTTCGAGGATGAGCAGTTCTTC; CDR3: CASSPFEDEQFF
size: -; V: TRBV5-1; J: TRBJ2-7; D: TRBD1; DNA: TGCGCCAGCAGCTTGGCCGGGACAGGTGTTTACGAGCAGTACTTC; CDR3: CASSLAGTGVYEQYF
size: -; V: TRBV5-4; J: TRBJ2-3; D: -; DNA: TGTGCCAGCAGCTCGGAGCACGGGATTAGCACAGATACGCAGTATTTT; CDR3: CASSSEHGISTDTQYF
size: -; V: TRBV5-4; J: TRBJ2-3; D: -; DNA: TGTGCCAGCAGCTTGTCAGCGGCTAGCACAGATACGCAGTATTTT; CDR3: CASSLSAASTDTQYF
size: -; V: TRBV20-1; J: TRBJ2-5; D: -; DNA: TGCAGTGCTAGACTCAAAGAGACCCAGTACTTC; CDR3: CSARLKETQYF
size: -; V: TRBV19; J: TRBJ2-5; D: -; DNA: TGTGCCAGTAGTATAGGGATCTTGGAGACCCAGTACTTC; CDR3: CASSIGILETQYF
size: -; V: TRBV29-1; J: TRBJ1-4; D: -; DNA: TGCAGCGTTGAAATCTCTGAAAAACTGTTTTTT; CDR3: CSVEISEKLFF
size: -; V: TRBV2; J: TRBJ2-5; D: TRBD2; DNA: TGTGCCAGCAGACTCGGGAGGGGAGGAGAGACCCAGTACTTC; CDR3: CASRLGRGGETQYF
size: -; V: TRBV11-1; J: TRBJ2-7; D: -; DNA: TGTGCCAGCAGCTTAGCGAGACTTGGCGAGCAGTACTTC; CDR3: CASSLARLGEQYF
size: -; V: TRBV7-3; J: TRBJ2-5; D: -; DNA: TGTGCCAGCGGGTTCGGGGGGCGGCGGGAGACCCAGTACTTC; CDR3: CASGFGGRRETQYF
size: -; V: TRBV6-5; J: TRBJ2-1; D: TRBD1; DNA: TGTGCCAGCAGGGGACAGGGGTACAATGAGCAGTTCTTC; CDR3: CASRGQGYNEQFF
size: -; V: TRBV5-1; J: TRBJ2-2; D: -; DNA: TGCGCCAGCATCCAGCGGGACACCGGGGAGCTGTTTTTT; CDR3: CASIQRDTGELFF